Listed below are T cell receptor beta chains from one sample, sequenced in a study of neurological immune-mediated disorders. TCRdb re-derived calls from the 5' RACE reads in MiXCR, one entry per CDR3 protein. The table has 18,000 or so distinct CDR3 sequences, 12% to 15% seen once. Sample: CD4+ T cells from blood. These receptors were collected from a woman in her sixties or seventies with HTLV-1-associated myelopathy (HAM/TSP). CDR3s include the opening cysteine and the closing phenylalanine or tryptophan. The D gene is left open where the match is weak. Not all rows give a size; the values are once, few, many and, for expanded clones, a class.

j_call,d_call,v_call,clone_size,cdr3_aa,cdr3_nt
TRBJ2-7,.,TRBV7-2,many,CASSLGGAGQSEQYF,TGTGCCAGCAGCTTAGGGGGGGCCGGCCAAAGCGAGCAGTACTTC
TRBJ2-1,TRBD2,TRBV20-1,many,CSAREGRASSYNEQFF,TGCAGTGCTAGAGAAGGGAGGGCCAGCTCCTACAATGAGCAGTTCTTC
TRBJ2-2,.,TRBV10-3,many,CAISENTGELFF,TGTGCCATCAGTGAGAACACCGGGGAGCTGTTTTTT
TRBJ1-3,TRBD1,TRBV6-5,.,CASRGVQGSGNTIYF,TGTGCCAGCAGAGGTGTACAGGGGTCTGGAAACACCATATATTTT
TRBJ1-2,.,TRBV21-1,many,CASSKPYGYTF,TGTGCCAGCAGCAAGCCCTATGGCTACACCTTC
TRBJ2-2,TRBD2,TRBV6-5,many,CASSYGSGRDTGELFF,TGTGCCAGCAGTTACGGTAGCGGGAGGGATACCGGGGAGCTGTTTTTT
TRBJ2-3,TRBD1,TRBV20-1,.,CSATLQGVTDTQYF,TGCAGTGCCACTCTACAGGGGGTTACAGATACGCAGTATTTT
TRBJ2-3,.,TRBV6-1,many,CASSSKGPIDTQYF,TGTGCCAGCAGTTCCAAGGGCCCCATTGATACGCAGTATTTT
TRBJ2-7,TRBD2,TRBV5-6,many,CASSGPGTSGGAEQYF,TGTGCCAGCAGCGGGCCCGGGACTAGCGGGGGGGCCGAGCAGTACTTC
TRBJ2-1,TRBD2,TRBV5-1,many,CASSTGTSGGALYNEQFF,TGCGCCAGCAGCACCGGGACTAGCGGGGGGGCCCTATACAATGAGCAGTTCTTC
TRBJ2-4,TRBD2,TRBV5-1,many,CASSLEVAGGLRYF,TGCGCCAGCAGCTTGGAAGTAGCGGGAGGGCTCCGGTACTTC
TRBJ1-2,.,TRBV10-3,many,CAIGSPANYGYTF,TGTGCCATCGGTTCCCCAGCTAACTATGGCTACACCTTC
TRBJ1-5,.,TRBV29-1,.,CSVAREGDSNQPQHF,TGCAGCGTTGCAAGGGAAGGAGATAGTAATCAGCCCCAGCATTTT
TRBJ2-7,TRBD1,TRBV4-3,many,CASSQGTGSREQYF,TGCGCCAGCAGCCAAGGGACAGGTAGCCGGGAGCAGTACTTC
TRBJ2-1,TRBD2,TRBV3-1,once,CASSQGERTSGSKNEQFF,TGTGCCAGCAGCCAAGGGGAAAGGACTAGCGGGAGTAAAAATGAGCAGTTCTTC
TRBJ2-3,.,TRBV6-2/TRBV6-3,many,CASSYSKGGPSTDTQYF,TGTGCCAGCAGTTACTCGAAAGGGGGGCCGAGCACAGATACGCAGTATTTT
TRBJ1-5,.,TRBV27,many,CASSLTLGGALASNQPQHF,TGTGCCAGCAGTTTAACCCTAGGGGGGGCGCTAGCTAGCAATCAGCCCCAGCATTTT
TRBJ1-4,.,TRBV10-3,many,CATRTAGDEKLFF,TGTGCCACCAGGACAGCGGGCGATGAAAAACTGTTTTTT
TRBJ1-3,.,TRBV7-9,many,CASSLQGTGNTIYF,TGTGCCAGCAGCTTACAGGGGACTGGAAACACCATATATTTT
TRBJ2-4,.,TRBV27,many,CASSSPSSKNIQYF,TGTGCCAGCAGTTCCCCGAGTAGCAAAAACATTCAGTACTTC
TRBJ2-1,.,TRBV5-7,many,CASSLGTGDTSYNEQFF,TGTGCCAGCAGCTTGGGGACGGGGGACACGTCCTACAATGAGCAGTTCTTC
TRBJ2-2,TRBD1,TRBV25-1,.,CASSYPTGGTWELFF,TGTGCCAGTAGTTATCCGACAGGGGGGACCTGGGAGCTGTTTTTT
TRBJ2-2,.,TRBV29-1,few,CSVLAENTGELFF,TGCAGCGTCCTGGCAGAGAACACCGGGGAGCTGTTTTTT
TRBJ2-6,.,TRBV6-2/TRBV6-3,medium-sized,CASSYQGPGANVLTF,TGTGCCAGCAGCTATCAGGGGCCCGGGGCCAACGTCCTGACTTTC
TRBJ2-1,.,TRBV7-9,many,CASSLAGRIYNEQFF,TGTGCCAGCAGCTTAGCGGGCAGGATCTACAATGAGCAGTTCTTC
TRBJ2-1,.,TRBV10-3,many,CAISDGVGTSYNEQFF,TGTGCCATCAGTGACGGGGTGGGGACCTCCTACAATGAGCAGTTCTTC
TRBJ1-1,.,TRBV20-1,many,CSARDSSGAAGTEAFF,TGCAGTGCTAGAGATAGTTCGGGGGCGGCTGGCACTGAAGCTTTCTTT
TRBJ2-3,TRBD2,TRBV24-1,many,CATGTRRSTDTQYF,TGTGCCACCGGGACTAGGCGAAGCACAGATACGCAGTATTTT
TRBJ2-7,TRBD1,TRBV7-8,.,CSSSWDSYEQYF,TGTTCCAGCAGCTGGGACAGCTACGAGCAGTACTTC
TRBJ1-2,TRBD1,TRBV2,many,CASRIRQGQGYGYTF,TGTGCCAGCAGAATACGACAGGGTCAAGGCTATGGCTACACCTTC
TRBJ2-3,.,TRBV29-1,many,CSVLIGQSTDTQYF,TGCAGCGTCCTAATAGGGCAGAGCACAGATACGCAGTATTTT
TRBJ1-3,.,TRBV5-5,many,CASSLALGPGNTIYF,TGTGCCAGCAGCCTCGCGTTAGGACCGGGAAACACCATATATTTT
TRBJ1-3,.,TRBV12-3/TRBV12-4,many,CASSERHTSSGNTIYF,TGTGCCAGCAGTGAGAGACACACATCCTCTGGAAACACCATATATTTT
TRBJ2-1,TRBD1,TRBV20-1,many,CSAREGGRDREGEQFF,TGCAGTGCTAGAGAAGGCGGCAGGGACAGGGAGGGTGAGCAGTTCTTC
TRBJ2-7,TRBD2,TRBV30,many,CAWSLSAGVTYEQYF,TGTGCCTGGAGTCTTAGCGCGGGGGTGACCTACGAGCAGTACTTC
TRBJ2-1,TRBD2,TRBV6-2/TRBV6-3,.,CASSRLLAGAGNEQFF,TGTGCCAGCAGTCGATTACTAGCGGGAGCCGGGAATGAGCAGTTCTTC
TRBJ2-5,.,TRBV11-3,many,CASSLGQQETQYF,TGTGCCAGCAGCCTCGGACAGCAAGAGACCCAGTACTTC
TRBJ2-7,.,TRBV6-1,many,CASKEDPRGYEQYF,TGTGCCAGCAAGGAGGATCCAAGGGGCTACGAGCAGTACTTC
TRBJ2-3,.,TRBV9,medium-sized,CASSAIAGGGDTQYF,TGTGCCAGCAGCGCCATCGCGGGTGGTGGAGATACGCAGTATTTT
TRBJ1-1,TRBD1,TRBV20-1,.,CSAIDRDMNTEAFF,TGCAGTGCCATTGACAGGGACATGAACACTGAAGCTTTCTTT
TRBJ2-1,TRBD2,TRBV5-7,once,CASSLVLAGAGEQFF,TGTGCCAGCAGCTTGGTACTAGCGGGAGCGGGTGAGCAGTTCTTC
TRBJ2-3,.,TRBV7-2,medium-sized,CASSYQPDTQYF,TGTGCCAGCAGCTACCAACCGGATACGCAGTATTTT
TRBJ2-2,TRBD2,TRBV20-1,many,CSARNPSSGSSGELFF,TGCAGTGCTAGGAACCCTTCTAGCGGGAGTTCGGGGGAGCTGTTTTTT
TRBJ2-1,TRBD2,TRBV20-1,many,CSASNLGTSGAYNEQFF,TGCAGTGCTAGTAACCTAGGGACTAGCGGGGCCTACAATGAGCAGTTCTTC
TRBJ1-5,.,TRBV7-2,many,CASSYDGGSQPQHF,TGTGCCAGCAGTTACGACGGAGGCAGCCAGCCCCAGCATTTT
TRBJ2-2,TRBD2,TRBV20-1,many,CSAPGREPAGELFF,TGCAGTGCCCCCGGGCGGGAGCCGGCCGGGGAGCTGTTTTTT
TRBJ1-1,TRBD1,TRBV5-1,many,CASSFRDRGLNTEAFF,TGCGCCAGCAGCTTCCGGGACAGGGGACTGAACACTGAAGCTTTCTTT
TRBJ1-2,TRBD1,TRBV5-1,.,CASSRDSENYGYTF,TGCGCCAGCAGCCGGGACAGTGAGAACTATGGCTACACCTTC
TRBJ1-5,.,TRBV5-1,many,CASSPNSGSNQPQHF,TGCGCCAGCAGTCCAAACTCCGGCAGCAATCAGCCCCAGCATTTT
TRBJ1-1,.,TRBV7-2,many,CASSPMGLLTGTEAFF,TGTGCCAGCAGCCCAATGGGTCTCCTAACGGGTACTGAAGCTTTCTTT
TRBJ1-1,TRBD1,TRBV19,many,CATSPGGGSTEAFF,TGTGCCACCTCCCCAGGGGGCGGGAGCACTGAAGCTTTCTTT
TRBJ2-1,TRBD2,TRBV4-3,.,CASSQELAGESNEQFF,TGCGCCAGCAGCCAAGAACTAGCGGGGGAATCCAATGAGCAGTTCTTC